These 18 T cell receptor beta chains share one sample of origin, sequenced in a study of blood T cell repertoires in COVID-19. Data came from immunoSEQ multiplex PCR; TCRdb stores just in-frame clones and leaves some out. The profile covers about 280,000 clones, with around 90% appearing a single time and 0.75% to 1% taken by the ten largest. Sequencing input: PBMCs or T cells enriched from blood (not recorded which). The receptors were gathered from a woman in her 30s who had recovered from COVID-19.

V and J are TRBV28 and TRBJ1-1, with D unresolved. Trimming left V 4 bases short and J 5 bases short, with 17 bases between. The V gene's germline CDR1 is MDHEN and CDR2 SYDVKM. The CDR3 totals 15 residues. The CDR3 DNA sequence: TGTGCCAGCAGTTCGGGAGGAGGGTTAGAGACTGAAGCTTTCTTT. It encodes CASSSGGGLETEAFF.

This clone showed up just once. This CDR3 is CASFTGGSQREGTF. CDR3 sequence (DNA): TGTGCCAGCTTTACTGGAGGCAGTCAACGAGAAGGCACCTTC. The chain recombines TRBV6-5 with TRBJ1-2, with D unclear. V was trimmed by 8 bases and J by 13 bases, leaving 26 bases between them. Germline CDR1 and CDR2: MNHEY and SVGAGI. This CDR3 has 14 residues.

CDR3 region: CASSTLRDRRNQPQHF. The CDR3 bases are TGTGCCAGCAGTACGCTCCGGGACAGAAGGAATCAGCCCCAGCATTTT. The V gene is TRBV6-2 or TRBV6-3, the J gene TRBJ1-5, with 7 positions matching TRBD1. This CDR3 has 16 amino acids. Per the germline V gene, CDR1 is MNHEY and CDR2 is SVGEGT. V gave up 5 bases and J gave up 4 bases; unmatched junction bases: 11.

The V call is TRBV18, the J call TRBJ2-1; possible D gene TRBD2, 5 bases. V was clipped by 0 bases and J by 9 bases, with 15 bases between them. Per the germline V gene, CDR1 is KGHSH and CDR2 is LQKENI. The CDR3 sequence is 15 residues long. The CDR3 here is CASSPPVGAGGEQFF. CDR3 sequence (DNA): TGTGCCAGCTCACCACCGGTGGGAGCAGGAGGTGAGCAGTTCTTC.

V gene TRBV7-9 combines with J gene TRBJ2-1; TRBD1 matches 10 bases. With 5 bases clipped from V and 2 bases from J, the junction kept 3 bases outside the gene matches. Germline V gene data show CDR1 as SEHNR and CDR2 as FQNEAQ (reference sequence). The CDR3 runs 15 residues. CDR3 amino acids: CASSLGQGTYNEQFF. The CDR3 DNA reads as TGTGCCAGCAGCCTGGGACAGGGGACCTACAATGAGCAGTTCTTC.

The gene calls are TRBV11-2 and TRBJ2-7; D may be TRBD1 (5 bases). Germline V CDR1 and CDR2: SGHAT, FQNNGV. CDR3 length: 11 amino acids. V was shortened by 5 bases and J by 7 bases, with 9 bases between the two germline ends. The CDR3 is CASSAYREQYF. The DNA for the CDR3 is TGTGCCAGCAGCGCATACAGGGAGCAGTACTTC.

This clone has only a few counts. This chain links TRBV7-2 with TRBJ1-1; D is undetermined. Germline loops: CDR1 SGHTA, CDR2 FQGNSA. The CDR3 loop spans 15 amino acids. Trimming shortened V by 3 bases and J by 4 bases, and 15 bases separated the two germline ends. CDR3 sequence: CASSLSVFEGTEAFF. In DNA, the CDR3 is TGTGCCAGCAGCTTGAGCGTATTCGAAGGCACTGAAGCTTTCTTT.

The V call is TRBV5-1, the J call TRBJ1-2; D not resolved. The ends were cut back, 3 bases at V and 4 bases at J, with 10 bases in the middle. CDR1 and CDR2 (germline): SGHRS, YFSETQ. There are 13 residues in the CDR3. DNA of the CDR3: TGCGCCAGCAGCTCTACACTACGCTATGGCTACACCTTC. This translates into CASSSTLRYGYTF.

The CDR3 is CASSQYPGQGARETQYF. CDR3 sequence (DNA): TGCGCCAGCAGCCAATATCCGGGACAGGGGGCGCGAGAGACCCAGTACTTC. The V and J genes are TRBV4-1 and TRBJ2-5; 12 bases line up with TRBD1. Germline V gene lookup returns CDR1 MGHRA and CDR2 YSYEKL. V was pared by 2 bases and J by 4 bases, with 8 bases of the junction left unmatched. The CDR3 is 17 amino acids.

The chain combines TRBV7-2 with TRBJ1-1; TRBD1 agrees at 7 bases. J was trimmed by 0 bases and V by 8 bases; bases with no gene match: 3. The CDR3 is made up of 13 amino acids. Germline loops: CDR1 SGHTA, CDR2 FQGNSA. CDR3 amino acids: CASLGQLNTEAFF. The CDR3 DNA follows: TGTGCCAGCCTGGGACAGTTGAACACTGAAGCTTTCTTT. The entire variable domain, with the rest obtained from reference TRBV7-2 and TRBJ1-1, is as follows: GAGVSQSPSNKVTEKGKDVELRCDPISGHTALYWYRQSLGQGLEFLIYFQGNSAPDKSGLPSDRFSAERTGGSVSTLTIQRTQQEDSAVYLCASLGQLNTEAFFGQGTRLTVV.

V usage is TRBV12-3 or TRBV12-4 and J usage is TRBJ2-7; D is possibly TRBD2 (6 bases). The CDR3 runs to 12 residues. Trimming shortened V by 6 bases and J by 11 bases, and 17 bases separated the two germline ends. CDR3 protein: CASSRDLGIKYF. The CDR3 DNA sequence: TGTGCCAGCAGCCGGGACTTAGGAATCAAGTACTTC.

This chain links TRBV30 with TRBJ2-1; 9 bases fit TRBD2. With V trimmed by 1 base and J by 2 bases, 6 bases remained unmatched. The CDR3 runs to 16 residues. Germline CDR1 GTSNPN, CDR2 SVGIG (reference sequence). CDR3 loop: CAWSAASGKAYNEQFF. The CDR3 region has the DNA TGTGCCTGGAGTGCTGCTAGCGGGAAAGCCTACAATGAGCAGTTCTTC.

The chain employs TRBV6-6 and TRBJ2-7; D is ambiguous. Trimming removed 4 bases from V and 6 bases from J, with 16 bases in between. This CDR3 region has 14 residues. The germline V gene has CDR1 MNHNY and CDR2 SVGAGI (reference sequence). The CDR3 region is CASSFVVGVGEQYF. CDR3 nucleotide sequence: TGTGCCAGCAGTTTCGTTGTCGGTGTCGGCGAGCAGTACTTC.

The chain combines TRBV28 with TRBJ2-3; TRBD2 matches at 10 bases. This CDR3 spans 18 amino acids. Trimming at V came to 2 bases and at J to 3 bases, leaving 11 bases not matched to a gene. Germline CDR1 and CDR2: MDHEN and SYDVKM. CDR3 nucleotides: TGTGCCAGCAGTTTAATATCTAGCGGGAGAGGAGGGACAGATACGCAGTATTTT. It codes for CASSLISSGRGGTDTQYF.

This chain joins TRBV4-1 and TRBJ2-2, with 7 bases fitting TRBD2. The CDR3 runs 15 residues. CDR1 MGHRA and CDR2 YSYEKL come from the germline V gene. V gave up 6 bases and J gave up 6 bases; unmatched junction bases: 10. This chain's CDR3 is CASSSLRREPGELFF. The CDR3 region has the DNA TGCGCCAGCAGTTCTCTGCGGCGGGAGCCCGGGGAGCTGTTTTTT.

The gene calls are TRBV5-1 and TRBJ2-5; 8 bases line up with TRBD2. The germline V gene has CDR1 SGHRS and CDR2 YFSETQ. The trim removed 8 bases at V and 2 bases at J, leaving 20 bases unmatched. The CDR3 contains 18 residues. The CDR3 sequence: CASCRVAGGGGIQETQYF. CDR3 sequence (DNA): TGCGCCAGTTGTCGAGTTGCGGGAGGAGGGGGGATACAAGAGACCCAGTACTTC.

The chain joins TRBV6-2 or TRBV6-3 to TRBJ1-2; D not certain. Trimming left V 4 bases short and J 10 bases short, with 19 bases between. Per the germline V gene, CDR1 is MNHEY and CDR2 is SVGEGT. This CDR3 is built from 14 residues. The CDR3 sequence is CASSLAFREGYYTF. Written as DNA, the CDR3 is TGTGCCAGCAGTTTGGCTTTCCGGGAGGGCTACTACACCTTC.

J is TRBJ2-7 and V is TRBV15, with TRBD2 identical over 9 bases. V trimming: 6 bases; J trimming: 0 bases; junction bases outside the gene matches: 9. Germline assignment: CDR1 LNHNV and CDR2 YYDKDF (reference sequence). This CDR3 comprises 16 residues. This CDR3 reads CATRKGASGTSYEQYF. The CDR3 DNA is TGTGCCACCAGGAAAGGGGCTAGCGGGACCTCCTACGAGCAGTACTTC.